Sequencing of this T cell receptor (beta chain) was carried out in a study of blood T cell repertoires in COVID-19. Study context: There were acute and convalescent COVID-19 samples, and they came from the United States, Italy and Spain. From T cells, B-cell-depleted T cells, or PBMCs came the material, which was cDNA or gDNA.

Source study methods: How many nucleated cells were present was estimated from reference gene primer amplification. Here immunoSEQ multiplex PCR was the method, and the copy in TCRdb shows in-frame clones only, minus some. The V and J calls and the clone size are those of that table, but D and trimming were determined from the DNA. In the table there are a few hundred thousand clones, 75% to 90% of which are singletons. This CDR3 spans 19 amino acids. Germline V CDR1 and CDR2: SGDLS, YYNGEE. The V and J ends lost 1 base and 8 bases, in that order; junction bases with no gene match: 19. This chain uses TRBV9 with TRBJ1-4; TRBD1 matches at 8 bases. The sequence derives from a woman in her thirties with active or convalescent COVID-19. Specimen: peripheral blood. The CDR3 protein is CASSVKMIMLTGEGEKLFF. The CDR3 DNA is TGTGCCAGCAGCGTAAAAATGATCATGTTGACAGGGGAGGGGGAAAAACTGTTTTTT.